This T cell receptor (beta chain) derives from a study of neurological immune-mediated disorders. Germline V CDR1 and CDR2: WSHSY, SAAADI. Trimming removed 5 bases from V and 6 bases from J, with 19 bases in between. The CDR3 contains 16 residues. TCRdb re-called the 5' RACE reads with MiXCR, one entry per CDR3 protein. Here the sample spans some 86,000 distinct CDR3 sequences, 2.5% to 3% being singletons. Many counts were recorded for this clonotype. The sequence came from a woman in her thirties with multiple sclerosis. The J gene is TRBJ1-4, the V gene TRBV10-2; possibly TRBD1 for D (5 bases). Specimen: PBMCs. The CDR3 sequence is CASSRAGPHRDEKLFF. In DNA form, the CDR3 reads TGCGCCAGCAGTCGTGCGGGACCTCACCGCGATGAAAAACTGTTTTTT.